Listed here is a single TCR beta chain. Its antigen is not known. These data come from a study of OX40 agonist ivuxolimab in advanced cancers. Study-level information: Among those enrolled, mean age was 60 years (range about 23 to 79) and 75% to 85% were male.

Sequencing used immunoSEQ multiplex PCR; TCRdb keeps in-frame clones, though not all of them. Of about 41,000 clones in the sample, around 87% were seen once. This CDR3 comprises 15 residues. Germline loops: CDR1 MNHNY, CDR2 SVGAGI (reference sequence). After removal of 6 bases from V and 0 bases from J, the junction contained 4 bases not matched to a gene. General observations from the study: Antigen specificity of clonally expanded peripheral T cells was not established.

The sequence was collected from an adult with an advanced solid tumor such as melanoma, head and neck, liver or kidney cancer. V is TRBV6-6 and J is TRBJ2-2; 7 bases match TRBD1. The sequences come from CD4+ or CD8+ T cells sorted from blood, collected in a trial of the OX40 agonist ivuxolimab. CDR3 sequence reads: CASRRDRSNTGELFF. CDR3 nucleotides: TGTGCCAGCAGAAGGGACAGATCGAACACCGGGGAGCTGTTTTTT.